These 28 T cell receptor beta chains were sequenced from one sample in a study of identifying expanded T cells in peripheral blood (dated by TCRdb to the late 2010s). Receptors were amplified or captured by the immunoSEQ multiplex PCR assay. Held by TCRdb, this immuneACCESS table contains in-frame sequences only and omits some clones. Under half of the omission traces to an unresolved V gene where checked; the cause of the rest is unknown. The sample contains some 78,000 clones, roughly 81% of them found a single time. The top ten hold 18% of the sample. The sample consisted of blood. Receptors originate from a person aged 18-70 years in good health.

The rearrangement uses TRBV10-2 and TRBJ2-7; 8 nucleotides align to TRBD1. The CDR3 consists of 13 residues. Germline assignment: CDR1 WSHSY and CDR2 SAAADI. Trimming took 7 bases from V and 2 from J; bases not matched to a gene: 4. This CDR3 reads CASTRDRTYEQYF. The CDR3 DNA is TGCGCCAGCACCCGGGACAGGACCTACGAGCAGTACTTC.

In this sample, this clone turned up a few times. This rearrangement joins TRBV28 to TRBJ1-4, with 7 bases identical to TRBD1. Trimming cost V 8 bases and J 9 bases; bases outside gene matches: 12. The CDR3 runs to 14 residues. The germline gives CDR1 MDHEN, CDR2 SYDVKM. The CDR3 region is CASLRDSGAKKLFF. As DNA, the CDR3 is TGTGCCAGCCTGAGGGACAGCGGGGCGAAAAAACTGTTTTTT. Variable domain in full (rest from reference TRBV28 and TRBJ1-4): DVKVTQSSRYLVKRTGEKVFLECVQDMDHENMFWYRQDPGLGLRLIYFSYDVKMKEKGDIPEGYSVSREKKERFSLILESASTNQTSMYLCASLRDSGAKKLFFGSGTQLSVL.

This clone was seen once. The CDR3 protein is CASGLGRSPTDTQYF. As DNA, the CDR3 is TGTGCTAGTGGTTTGGGCCGTTCCCCCACAGATACGCAGTATTTT. The rearrangement links TRBV12-5 to TRBJ2-3; D is uncertain. The CDR3 totals 15 residues. Germline loops: CDR1 LGHNT, CDR2 FRNRAP. Trimming removed 1 base at V and 2 bases at J, with 10 bases between.

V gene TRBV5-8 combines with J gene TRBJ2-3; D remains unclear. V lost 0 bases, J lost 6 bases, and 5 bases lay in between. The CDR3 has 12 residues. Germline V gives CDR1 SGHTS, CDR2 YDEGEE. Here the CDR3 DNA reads TGTGCCAGCAGCTTGGTTCAGGATACGCAGTATTTT. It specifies CASSLVQDTQYF.

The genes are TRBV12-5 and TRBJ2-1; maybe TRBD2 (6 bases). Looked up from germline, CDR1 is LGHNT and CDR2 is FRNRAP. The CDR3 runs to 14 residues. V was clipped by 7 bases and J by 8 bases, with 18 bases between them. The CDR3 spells CASASGGFRHEQFF. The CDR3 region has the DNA TGTGCTAGTGCCTCCGGGGGTTTTCGACATGAGCAGTTCTTC.

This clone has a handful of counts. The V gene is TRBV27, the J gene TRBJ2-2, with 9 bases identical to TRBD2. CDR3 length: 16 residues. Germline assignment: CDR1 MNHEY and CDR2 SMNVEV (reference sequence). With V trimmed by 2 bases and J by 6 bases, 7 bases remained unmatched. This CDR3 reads CASSLAGGAGSGELFF. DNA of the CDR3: TGTGCCAGCAGTTTAGCGGGAGGGGCGGGGTCCGGGGAGCTGTTTTTT.

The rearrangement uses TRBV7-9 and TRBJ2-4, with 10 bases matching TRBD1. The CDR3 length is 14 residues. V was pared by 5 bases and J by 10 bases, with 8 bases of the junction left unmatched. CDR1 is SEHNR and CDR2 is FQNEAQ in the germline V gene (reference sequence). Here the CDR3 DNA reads TGTGCCAGCAGCCCCCGACAGGGGGCGCCTATTCAGTACTTC. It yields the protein CASSPRQGAPIQYF.

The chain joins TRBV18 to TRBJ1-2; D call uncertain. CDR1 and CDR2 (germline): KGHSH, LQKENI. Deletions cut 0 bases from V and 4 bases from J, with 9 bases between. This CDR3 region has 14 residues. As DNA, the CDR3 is TGTGCCAGCTCACCACCCGGCGTATTCTATGGCTACACCTTC. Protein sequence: CASSPPGVFYGYTF. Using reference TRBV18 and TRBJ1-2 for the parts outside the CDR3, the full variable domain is NAGVMQNPRHLVRRRGQEARLRCSPMKGHSHVYWYRQLPEEGLKFMVYLQKENIIDESGMPKERFSAEFPKEGPSILRIQQVVRGDSAAYFCASSPPGVFYGYTFGSGTRLTVV.

CDR3 sequence (DNA): TGTGCCACCACAGACAGTTACTCCTACAATGAGCAGTTCTTC. It translates to CATTDSYSYNEQFF. V and J are TRBV28 and TRBJ2-1, with D perhaps TRBD1 (5 bases). This CDR3 has 14 residues. Trimming removed 10 bases from V and 0 bases from J, with 13 bases in between. The V gene's germline CDR1 is MDHEN and CDR2 SYDVKM.

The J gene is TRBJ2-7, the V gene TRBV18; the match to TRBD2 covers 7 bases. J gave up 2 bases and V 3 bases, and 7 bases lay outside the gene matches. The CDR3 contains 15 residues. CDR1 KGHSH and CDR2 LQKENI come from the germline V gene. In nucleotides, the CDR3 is TGTGCCAGCTCACCCCGACGGGGGGAACCCTACGAGCAGTACTTC. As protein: CASSPRRGEPYEQYF.

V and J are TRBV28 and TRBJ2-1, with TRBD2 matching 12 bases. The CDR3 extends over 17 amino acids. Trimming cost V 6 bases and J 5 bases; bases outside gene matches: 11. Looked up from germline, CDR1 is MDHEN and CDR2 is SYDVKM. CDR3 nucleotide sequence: TGTGCCAGCAGCCCTTTCCTCGGACTAGCGGGGCACAATGAGCAGTTCTTC. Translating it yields CASSPFLGLAGHNEQFF. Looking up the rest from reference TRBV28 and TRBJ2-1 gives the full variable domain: DVKVTQSSRYLVKRTGEKVFLECVQDMDHENMFWYRQDPGLGLRLIYFSYDVKMKEKGDIPEGYSVSREKKERFSLILESASTNQTSMYLCASSPFLGLAGHNEQFFGPGTRLTVL.

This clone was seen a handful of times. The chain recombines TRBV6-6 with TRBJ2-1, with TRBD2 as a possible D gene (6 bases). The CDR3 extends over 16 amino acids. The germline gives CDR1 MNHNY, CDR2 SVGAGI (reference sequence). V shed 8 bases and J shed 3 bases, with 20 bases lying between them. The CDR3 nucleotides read TGTGCCAGCGGTACGACAGTCATCGGGGGCTACAATGAGCAGTTCTTC. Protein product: CASGTTVIGGYNEQFF.

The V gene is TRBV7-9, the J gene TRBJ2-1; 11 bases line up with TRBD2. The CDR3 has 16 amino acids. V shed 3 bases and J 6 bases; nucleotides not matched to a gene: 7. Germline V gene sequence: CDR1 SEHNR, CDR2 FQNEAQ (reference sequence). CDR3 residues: CASSFRGTSGSNEQFF. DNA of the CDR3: TGTGCCAGCAGCTTTAGAGGCACTAGCGGGAGCAATGAGCAGTTCTTC.

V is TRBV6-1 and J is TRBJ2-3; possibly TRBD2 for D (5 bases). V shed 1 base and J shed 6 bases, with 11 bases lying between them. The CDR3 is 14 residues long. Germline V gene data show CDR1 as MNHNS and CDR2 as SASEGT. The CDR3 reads CASSEVGLMDTQYF. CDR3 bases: TGTGCCAGCAGTGAAGTTGGACTCATGGATACGCAGTATTTT.

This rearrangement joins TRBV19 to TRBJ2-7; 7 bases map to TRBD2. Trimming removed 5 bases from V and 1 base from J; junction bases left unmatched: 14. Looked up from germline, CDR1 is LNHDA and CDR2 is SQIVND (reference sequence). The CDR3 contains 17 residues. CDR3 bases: TGTGCCAGTAGTCCCCCTCGGGTGGCGGGAGAGTCCTACGAGCAGTACTTC. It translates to CASSPPRVAGESYEQYF.

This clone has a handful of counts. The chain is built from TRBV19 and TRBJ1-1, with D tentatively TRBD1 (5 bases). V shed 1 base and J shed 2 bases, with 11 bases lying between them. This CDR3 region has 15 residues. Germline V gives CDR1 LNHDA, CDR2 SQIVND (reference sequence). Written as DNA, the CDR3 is TGTGCCAGTAGTATAGGAGGGACGGACAACACTGAAGCTTTCTTT. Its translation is CASSIGGTDNTEAFF.

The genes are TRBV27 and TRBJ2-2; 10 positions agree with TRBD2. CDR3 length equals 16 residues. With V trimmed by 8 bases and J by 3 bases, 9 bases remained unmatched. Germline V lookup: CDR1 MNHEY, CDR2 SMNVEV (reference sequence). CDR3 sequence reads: CASYGQREGYTGELFF. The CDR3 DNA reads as TGTGCCAGCTACGGTCAGCGGGAGGGGTACACCGGGGAGCTGTTTTTT.

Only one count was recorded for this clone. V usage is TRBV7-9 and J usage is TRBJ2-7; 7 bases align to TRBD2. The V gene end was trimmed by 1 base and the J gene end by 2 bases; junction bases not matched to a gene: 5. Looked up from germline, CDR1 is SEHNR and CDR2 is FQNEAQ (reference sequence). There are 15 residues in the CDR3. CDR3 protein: CASSLVLADPYEQYF. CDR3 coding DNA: TGTGCCAGCAGCTTAGTGCTAGCGGACCCCTACGAGCAGTACTTC.

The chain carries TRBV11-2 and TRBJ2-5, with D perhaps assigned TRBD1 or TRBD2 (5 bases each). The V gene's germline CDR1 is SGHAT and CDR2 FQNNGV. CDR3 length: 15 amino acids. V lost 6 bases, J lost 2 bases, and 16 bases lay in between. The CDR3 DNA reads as TGTGCCAGCAGGCCCCCAGGGACGGTACAAGAGACCCAGTACTTC. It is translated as CASRPPGTVQETQYF.

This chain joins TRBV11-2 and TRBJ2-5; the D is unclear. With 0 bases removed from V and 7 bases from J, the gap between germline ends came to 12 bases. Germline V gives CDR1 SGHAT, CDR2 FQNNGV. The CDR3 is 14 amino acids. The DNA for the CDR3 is TGTGCCAGCAGCTTAGATTCGAGGATGGGGACCCAGTACTTC. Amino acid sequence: CASSLDSRMGTQYF.

CDR3 in DNA: TGTGCCAGTAGCCTCGGGTACTTC. It codes for CASSLGYF. The chain couples TRBV19 to TRBJ2-7; D gene ambiguous. Trimming removed 6 bases from V and 12 bases from J, with 6 bases in between. The CDR3 is 8 amino acids. CDR1 LNHDA and CDR2 SQIVND come from the germline V gene (reference sequence).

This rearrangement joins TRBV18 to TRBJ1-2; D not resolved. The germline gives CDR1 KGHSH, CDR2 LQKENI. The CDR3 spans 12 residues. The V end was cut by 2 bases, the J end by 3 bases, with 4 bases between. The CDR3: CASSPGDYGYTF. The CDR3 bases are TGTGCCAGCTCACCAGGGGACTATGGCTACACCTTC.

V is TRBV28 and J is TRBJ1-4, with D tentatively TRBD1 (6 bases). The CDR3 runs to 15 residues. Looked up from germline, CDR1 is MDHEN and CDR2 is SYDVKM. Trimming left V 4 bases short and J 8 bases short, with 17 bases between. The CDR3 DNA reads TGTGCCAGCAGTTCACCCCTGGCAGGGGCCGAAAAACTGTTTTTT. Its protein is CASSSPLAGAEKLFF.

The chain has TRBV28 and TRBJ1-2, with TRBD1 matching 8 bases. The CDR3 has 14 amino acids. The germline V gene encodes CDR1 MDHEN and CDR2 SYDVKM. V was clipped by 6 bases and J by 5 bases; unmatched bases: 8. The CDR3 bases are TGTGCCAGCAGGCCCCAGGGGGCGAAATATGGCTACACCTTC. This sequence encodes CASRPQGAKYGYTF.

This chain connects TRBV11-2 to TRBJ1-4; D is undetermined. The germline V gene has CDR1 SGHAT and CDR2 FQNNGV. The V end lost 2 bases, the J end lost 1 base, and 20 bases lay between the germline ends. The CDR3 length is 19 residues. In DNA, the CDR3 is TGTGCCAGCAGCTTAAATGTAGGGCCCCAAAGGGAAACTAATGAAAAACTGTTTTTT. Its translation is CASSLNVGPQRETNEKLFF.

CDR3 nucleotides: TGCGCCAGCAGTGAGTTTGGTCCCACAGATACGCAGTATTTT. The encoded protein is CASSEFGPTDTQYF. The genes are TRBV10-2 and TRBJ2-3; no clear D gene. Deletions cut 1 base from V and 2 bases from J, with 7 bases between. Germline CDR1 WSHSY, CDR2 SAAADI. This CDR3 has 14 amino acids.

The CDR3 region has the DNA TGTGCCAGCAGCCAATCGATGACGGTAAATCAGCCCCAGCATTTT. Amino acid sequence: CASSQSMTVNQPQHF. The chain has TRBV4-2 and TRBJ1-5; D unclear. V lost 2 bases and J 4 bases, leaving 12 bases between the germline ends. The CDR3 is made up of 15 amino acids. Germline lookup yields CDR1 LGHNA and CDR2 YNFKEQ.

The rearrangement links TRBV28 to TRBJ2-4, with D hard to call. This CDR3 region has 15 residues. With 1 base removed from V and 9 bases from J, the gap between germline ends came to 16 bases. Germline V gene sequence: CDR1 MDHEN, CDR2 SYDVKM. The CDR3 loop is CASSLFTRIPGIQYF. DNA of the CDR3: TGTGCCAGCAGTTTATTTACGAGGATCCCTGGCATTCAGTACTTC.